This TCR beta chain was found in a study of cytomegalovirus exposure and HLA in healthy donors. This CDR3 comprises 16 residues. The V gene's germline CDR1 is PRHDT and CDR2 FYEKMQ (reference sequence). V was cut by 5 bases and J by 0 bases, with 13 bases left in between. Donors counted as nominally healthy when sampled, yet unrecorded immune exposures were likely. The PCR used 60 Vbeta and 13 Jbeta primers. In the original analysis: In a later analysis, of around 85 million unique beta chains, roughly 11 million appeared in at least two donors. Clones were sequenced by immunoSEQ multiplex PCR, and TCRdb holds only the in-frame ones, with some missing. V, J and clone size are taken as reported in that table, and D and trimming were inferred from the DNA itself. Of roughly 100,000 clones in the sample, over 60% were seen once.

The sequence came from a woman aged 18-29 years in good health and CMV-seropositive. The sequencing input was PBMCs. The rearrangement uses TRBV13 and TRBJ1-4; D possibly corresponds to TRBD1 (6 bases). The CDR3 sequence is CASSPKDSSTNEKLFF. CDR3 DNA: TGTGCCAGCAGCCCCAAGGACAGTTCAACTAATGAAAAACTGTTTTTT.